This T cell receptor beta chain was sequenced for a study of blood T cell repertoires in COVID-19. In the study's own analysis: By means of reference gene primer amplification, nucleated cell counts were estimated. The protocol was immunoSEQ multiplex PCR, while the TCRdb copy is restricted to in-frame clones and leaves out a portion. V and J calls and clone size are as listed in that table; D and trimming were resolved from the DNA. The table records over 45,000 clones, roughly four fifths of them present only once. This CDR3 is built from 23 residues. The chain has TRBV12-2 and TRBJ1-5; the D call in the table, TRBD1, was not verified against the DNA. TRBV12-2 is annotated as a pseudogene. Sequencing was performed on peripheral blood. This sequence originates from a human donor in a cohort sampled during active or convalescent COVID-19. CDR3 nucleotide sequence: TGTGCAAGTCGCCCCCGACAGGGTGGGCCCGGGGGTCAAACGGCCCATAGCAATCAGCCCCAGCATTTT. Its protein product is CASRPRQGGPGGQTAHSNQPQHF.